Below are 8 T cell receptor beta chains sequenced from a single sample in a study of early T cells in non-severe SARS-CoV-2 infection. From the 5' RACE reads, TCRdb called clonotypes with MiXCR, one entry per CDR3 protein. The sample gives 55,000 to 75,000 distinct CDR3 sequences, more than 8% of which show up once; around a sixth is in the top ten. The material was whole blood, obtained at baseline. The origin of the receptors is an adult who was a healthcare worker with PCR-confirmed SARS-CoV-2 infection or an uninfected control (not recorded which).

The table lists this clonotype with many counts. The chain employs TRBV4-2 and TRBJ1-3; D is undetermined. CDR3 length: 21 residues. The germline V and J ends were trimmed by 0 bases and 0 bases, with 24 bases remaining between them. Germline V CDR1 and CDR2: LGHNA, YNFKEQ. The CDR3 region has the DNA TGTGCCAGCAGCCAAGAGGGAATAGGGTCAGGACGTCTAAGCTCTGGAAACACCATATATTTT. Its translation: CASSQEGIGSGRLSSGNTIYF.

This clonotype showed up many times. The genes are TRBV7-9 and TRBJ2-2; TRBD2 agrees at 10 bases. V shed 7 bases, J shed 1 base, and the junction held 3 bases outside the gene matches. The CDR3 covers 15 residues. Germline-derived CDR1 and CDR2 are SEHNR and FQNEAQ (reference sequence). CDR3 amino acids: CASTGTSVNTGELFF. The CDR3 bases are TGTGCCAGCACCGGGACTAGCGTGAACACCGGGGAGCTGTTTTTT.

At least ten counts were recorded for this clonotype. This chain links TRBV7-2 with TRBJ2-7; perhaps TRBD2 as D (6 bases). CDR1 is SGHTA, CDR2 FQGNSA, per germline. This CDR3 has 14 residues. The V gene lost 4 bases and the J gene lost 3 bases, with 13 bases spanning the gap. Written as DNA, the CDR3 is TGTGCCAGCAGCTGGTCGACTAGAGTCTACGAGCAGTACTTC. It is translated as CASSWSTRVYEQYF.

In this sample, this clonotype turned up many times. V is TRBV20-1 and J is TRBJ1-5, with D perhaps matching TRBD1 (5 bases). Germline V gene data show CDR1 as DFQATT and CDR2 as SNEGSKA (reference sequence). Trimming removed 1 base at V and 6 bases at J, with 16 bases between. This CDR3 contains 15 residues. The CDR3 nucleotides read TGCAGTGCTAGAGCGGGTCGAGACAGCGGTCAGCCCCAGCATTTT. Its protein product is CSARAGRDSGQPQHF.

This clonotype has just a few counts. The chain combines TRBV6-2 or TRBV6-3 with TRBJ2-3; tentatively, D is TRBD2 (6 bases). V gave up 0 bases and J gave up 2 bases, with 18 bases separating them. CDR1 MNHEY and CDR2 SVGEGT come from the germline V gene. The CDR3 has 18 amino acids. CDR3 sequence reads: CASSYSTRVADDTDTQYF. The CDR3 nucleotides read TGTGCCAGCAGTTACTCGACGAGGGTAGCGGATGACACAGATACGCAGTATTTT.

The chain employs TRBV10-3 and TRBJ2-3; D is unclear. The V gene's germline CDR1 is ENHRY and CDR2 SYGVKD. The CDR3 extends over 13 amino acids. The CDR3 DNA reads TGTGTCACCACCCCGACAAGCACAGATACGCAGTATTTT. Its protein is CVTTPTSTDTQYF.

There are a few counts of this clonotype. The V call is TRBV5-1, the J call TRBJ1-2; the match to TRBD1 covers 8 bases. This CDR3 is built from 16 residues. V trimming: 4 bases; J trimming: 2 bases; junction bases outside the gene matches: 10. CDR1 and CDR2 from the germline V gene are SGHRS and YFSETQ. CDR3 in amino acids: CASSVGTGTGNYGYTF. For the CDR3, the DNA is TGCGCCAGCAGCGTAGGGACAGGCACAGGGAACTATGGCTACACCTTC.

The J gene is TRBJ1-4, the V gene TRBV5-1; D may be TRBD1 (5 bases). From germline, CDR1 is SGHRS and CDR2 YFSETQ. The CDR3 has 15 amino acids. The germline V and J ends were trimmed by 3 bases and 11 bases, with 20 bases remaining between them. CDR3: CASSYRTSGDGKLFF. The CDR3 DNA follows: TGCGCCAGCAGCTACCGGACGTCGGGGGATGGGAAACTGTTTTTT.